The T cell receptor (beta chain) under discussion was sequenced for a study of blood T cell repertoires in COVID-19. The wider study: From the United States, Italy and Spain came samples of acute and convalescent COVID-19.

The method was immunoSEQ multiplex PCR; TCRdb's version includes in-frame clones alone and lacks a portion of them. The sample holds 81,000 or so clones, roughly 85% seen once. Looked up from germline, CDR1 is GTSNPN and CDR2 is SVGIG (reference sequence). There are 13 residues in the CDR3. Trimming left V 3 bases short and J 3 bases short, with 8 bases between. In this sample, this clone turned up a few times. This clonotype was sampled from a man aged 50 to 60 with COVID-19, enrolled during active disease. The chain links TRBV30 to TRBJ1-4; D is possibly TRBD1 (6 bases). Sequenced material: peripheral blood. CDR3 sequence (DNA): TGTGCCTGGAGGCGGGGGCCTAATGAAAAACTGTTTTTT. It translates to CAWRRGPNEKLFF.